The 31 T cell receptor beta chains listed next were all sequenced from one sample in a study of shared clonotypes between healthy human individuals (dated by TCRdb to 2020 to 2022). Libraries came from the immunoSEQ multiplex PCR assay. In TCRdb, the immuneACCESS table is reduced to in-frame sequences with V and J assigned. These tables do not hold every clone; where another copy was compared, an unresolved V gene accounts for under half, and the others remain unexplained. The sample table contains 950,000 to 1,100,000 clones; only one count was recorded for around 76% of them. About 1.5% of the sample comes from the top ten. Sequenced sample: memory CD4+ T cells sorted from blood. Explained via the paper, the cell subset or site label denotes: CD45RA-negative fraction. The receptors stem from a man between 18 and 35 years old in good health.

J is TRBJ2-1 and V is TRBV7-2; 8 positions match TRBD2. The ends lost 5 bases at V and 4 bases at J; junction bases unmatched: 16. The CDR3 is 18 residues long. The germline gives CDR1 SGHTA, CDR2 FQGNSA. CDR3 sequence (DNA): TGTGCCAGCAGCCCACAGGCCCCGGGACTAGTATCATACAATGAGCAGTTCTTC. Its protein is CASSPQAPGLVSYNEQFF.

J is TRBJ1-1 and V is TRBV5-8; TRBD1 aligns across 9 bases. Germline V gives CDR1 SGHTS, CDR2 YDEGEE. Trimming removed 3 bases from V and 5 bases from J; junction bases left unmatched: 8. The CDR3 covers 15 residues. DNA for the CDR3: TGTGCCAGCAGCTGGACAGGGGTAAAAGGGACTGAAGCTTTCTTT. It translates to CASSWTGVKGTEAFF. The full variable domain, its missing parts supplied by reference TRBV5-8 and TRBJ1-1, is EAGVTQSPTHLIKTRGQQATLRCSPISGHTSVYWYQQALGLGLQFLLWYDEGEERNRGNFPPRFSGRQFPNYSSELNVNALELEDSALYLCASSWTGVKGTEAFFGQGTRLTVV.

In regard to this clone: A single base separates this from a much larger clone, so it may be a read error. This sample includes further DNA sequences coding for the same CDR3. The chain links TRBV6-1 to TRBJ1-5; no clear D gene. V was trimmed by 1 base and J by 0 bases, leaving 7 bases between them. This CDR3 contains 15 residues. The germline CDR1 and CDR2 sequences are MNHNS and SASEGT. CDR3 DNA sequence: TGTGCCAGCAGTGAAGGGACGGATAGCAATCAGCCCCAGCATTTT. Protein product: CASSEGTDSNQPQHF.

This chain joins TRBV7-2 and TRBJ1-2; D is ambiguous. Trimming took off 4 bases at V and 4 bases at J, with 16 bases between the two ends. Germline lookup yields CDR1 SGHTA and CDR2 FQGNSA. The CDR3 runs 15 residues. CDR3 in amino acids: CASSSNPGSGYGYTF. CDR3 bases: TGTGCCAGCAGCTCAAATCCGGGCTCGGGCTATGGCTACACCTTC.

This sequence joins TRBV2 and TRBJ2-5; D call uncertain. The V gene lost 4 bases and the J gene lost 2 bases, with 8 bases spanning the gap. Germline loops: CDR1 SNHLY, CDR2 FYNNEI. CDR3 length equals 13 residues. The CDR3 DNA is TGTGCCAGCAGTGTACTTATTCAAGAGACCCAGTACTTC. Residues: CASSVLIQETQYF.

The chain is built from TRBV9 and TRBJ2-5; TRBD2 matches at 14 bases. The CDR3 has 17 amino acids. V trimming: 4 bases; J trimming: 0 bases; junction bases outside the gene matches: 5. Germline CDR1 SGDLS, CDR2 YYNGEE. The DNA for the CDR3 is TGTGCCAGCAGCCCCGGGACTAGCGGGGGTAACCAAGAGACCCAGTACTTC. It is translated as CASSPGTSGGNQETQYF.

This clone was counted a single time. The chain links TRBV30 to TRBJ2-3; D remains ambiguous. The V gene lost 0 bases and the J gene lost 7 bases, with 14 bases spanning the gap. The CDR3 is 14 residues long. Germline V gene data show CDR1 as GTSNPN and CDR2 as SVGIG (reference sequence). The CDR3 here is CAWSVQAVTNTQYF. Written as DNA, the CDR3 is TGTGCCTGGAGTGTCCAGGCCGTTACGAATACGCAGTATTTT.

This clone was observed once. This chain connects TRBV2 to TRBJ2-3; D gene uncertain. The CDR3 runs to 16 residues. Per germline, CDR1 SNHLY and CDR2 FYNNEI. V was pared by 2 bases and J by 1 base, with 13 bases between. The DNA for the CDR3 is TGTGCCAGCAGTGAATTGTCTCCGGGTGGCACAGATACGCAGTATTTT. Its protein product is CASSELSPGGTDTQYF. Full variable domain (missing parts from reference TRBV2 and TRBJ2-3): EPEVTQTPSHQVTQMGQEVILRCVPISNHLYFYWYRQILGQKVEFLVSFYNNEISEKSEIFDDQFSVERPDGSNFTLKIRSTKLEDSAMYFCASSELSPGGTDTQYFGPGTRLTVL.

This chain connects TRBV7-2 to TRBJ1-2; no clear D. Germline-derived CDR1 and CDR2 are SGHTA and FQGNSA. This CDR3 has 13 residues. V was shortened by 0 bases and J by 5 bases, with 7 bases between the two germline ends. The CDR3 sequence: CASSLASGYGYTF. CDR3 sequence (DNA): TGTGCCAGCAGCTTAGCGTCCGGTTATGGCTACACCTTC.

This chain joins TRBV11-2 and TRBJ2-2; 11 bases line up with TRBD1. The V segment lost 2 bases and the J segment 7 bases; nucleotides outside the gene matches: 9. The CDR3 has 17 amino acids. In germline, CDR1 is SGHAT, CDR2 FQNNGV. CDR3 in DNA: TGTGCCAGCAGCTTAAGCCCGGACAGGGGGCGGGTCGGGGAGCTGTTTTTT. Protein: CASSLSPDRGRVGELFF.

Notes on this clone: At the DNA level, this CDR3 is encoded by other sequences in the same sample as well. This chain joins TRBV19 and TRBJ1-6; the match to TRBD1 covers 8 bases. There are 14 residues in the CDR3. After removal of 4 bases from V and 6 bases from J, the junction contained 2 bases not matched to a gene. The germline gives CDR1 LNHDA, CDR2 SQIVND (reference sequence). CDR3 in amino acids: CASSTTGGNSPLHF. CDR3 in DNA: TGTGCCAGTAGTACCACAGGGGGTAATTCACCCCTCCACTTT.

Notes on this clone: The same CDR3 also results from other DNA sequences found in this sample. This chain connects TRBV10-3 to TRBJ1-1, with TRBD1 as a possible D gene (5 bases). Germline loops: CDR1 ENHRY, CDR2 SYGVKD. CDR3 size: 14 residues. The ends were cut back, 4 bases at V and 2 bases at J, with 11 bases in the middle. CDR3 in DNA: TGTGCCATCAGTGCAGGAGGGGTAAACACTGAAGCTTTCTTT. Its protein product is CAISAGGVNTEAFF.

The genes are TRBV7-2 and TRBJ1-6; no clear D gene. Trimming pared 5 bases from V and 0 bases from J, leaving 11 bases between. The CDR3 spans 16 residues. In germline, CDR1 is SGHTA, CDR2 FQGNSA. DNA for the CDR3: TGTGCCAGCAGCACAAACCCTAGCTCCTATAATTCACCCCTCCACTTT. Its translation is CASSTNPSSYNSPLHF.

This clone was detected a few times. V gene TRBV7-2 combines with J gene TRBJ1-2; D ambiguous. V gave up 7 bases and J gave up 2 bases, with 14 bases separating them. The CDR3 has 14 amino acids. In germline, CDR1 is SGHTA, CDR2 FQGNSA. CDR3 bases: TGTGCCAGCACCAACGAGGGATCGAACTATGGCTACACCTTC. It is translated as CASTNEGSNYGYTF. Complete variable domain (other parts from reference TRBV7-2 and TRBJ1-2): GAGVSQSPSNKVTEKGKDVELRCDPISGHTALYWYRQSLGQGLEFLIYFQGNSAPDKSGLPSDRFSAERTGGSVSTLTIQRTQQEDSAVYLCASTNEGSNYGYTFGSGTRLTVV.

This clone was recorded only once. This chain joins TRBV7-2 and TRBJ2-2; 11 bases line up with TRBD2. Per germline, CDR1 SGHTA and CDR2 FQGNSA. V was pared by 5 bases and J by 5 bases, with 7 bases of the junction left unmatched. CDR3 size: 16 residues. CDR3 nucleotide sequence: TGTGCCAGCAGCCCCACTAGCGGGAGAAGGACCGGGGAGCTGTTTTTT. Translation: CASSPTSGRRTGELFF. Together with reference TRBV7-2 and TRBJ2-2, the CDR3 gives the full variable domain: GAGVSQSPSNKVTEKGKDVELRCDPISGHTALYWYRQSLGQGLEFLIYFQGNSAPDKSGLPSDRFSAERTGGSVSTLTIQRTQQEDSAVYLCASSPTSGRRTGELFFGEGSRLTVL.

The rearrangement uses TRBV4-1 and TRBJ1-4; 7 bases map to TRBD1. The germline CDR1 and CDR2 sequences are MGHRA and YSYEKL. The CDR3 contains 14 residues. Trimming removed 2 bases from V and 4 bases from J; junction bases left unmatched: 1. CDR3 DNA: TGCGCCAGCAGCCAACAGGGGGATAATGAAAAACTGTTTTTT. It yields the protein CASSQQGDNEKLFF.

V usage is TRBV25-1 and J usage is TRBJ2-7; weak D call: TRBD2 (5 bases). The CDR3 sequence is 14 residues long. Germline V gives CDR1 MGHDK, CDR2 SYGVNS. V was trimmed by 3 bases and J by 1 base, leaving 10 bases between them. CDR3 sequence: CASSEEDSSYEQYF. CDR3 DNA: TGTGCCAGCAGTGAGGAGGACTCTTCCTACGAGCAGTACTTC.

V and J are TRBV28 and TRBJ1-6; D is perhaps TRBD1 (6 bases). V lost 6 bases, J lost 6 bases, and 15 bases lay in between. CDR3 length equals 15 residues. The germline V gene encodes CDR1 MDHEN and CDR2 SYDVKM. Here the CDR3 DNA reads TGTGCCAGCAGAAGACAGGTGTTGGGTAATTCACCCCTCCACTTT. It specifies CASRRQVLGNSPLHF.

This chain links TRBV10-3 with TRBJ2-2; TRBD1 is a possible D gene (6 bases). The CDR3 sequence is 14 residues long. Germline V CDR1 and CDR2: ENHRY, SYGVKD. The germline V and J ends were trimmed by 10 bases and 2 bases, with 14 bases remaining between them. CDR3 DNA: TGTGCCACCTGGACAGAGCTTAACACCGGGGAGCTGTTTTTT. Protein sequence: CATWTELNTGELFF.

This chain connects TRBV10-3 to TRBJ1-2; D is uncertain. The CDR3 consists of 12 residues. The V end was cut by 2 bases, the J end by 5 bases, with 6 bases between. Germline loops: CDR1 ENHRY, CDR2 SYGVKD. Written as DNA, the CDR3 is TGTGCCATCAGTGAGGAAAGTTATGGCTACACCTTC. Encoded protein: CAISEESYGYTF.

Points on this clone: Different DNA sequences within this sample yield the same CDR3. This sequence joins TRBV5-1 and TRBJ1-2; TRBD1 might be the D (6 bases). The V and J ends lost 0 bases and 0 bases respectively, with 9 bases between them. Germline V lookup: CDR1 SGHRS, CDR2 YFSETQ. This CDR3 region has 15 residues. CDR3 in DNA: TGCGCCAGCAGCTTGGGACAGGAGACTAACTATGGCTACACCTTC. It is translated as CASSLGQETNYGYTF.

The chain is built from TRBV7-2 and TRBJ1-1; D not resolved. Germline CDR1 and CDR2: SGHTA and FQGNSA. This CDR3 is 11 amino acids long. The germline V and J ends were trimmed by 5 bases and 8 bases, with 9 bases remaining between them. The CDR3 loop is CASSQTKEAFF. Written as DNA, the CDR3 is TGTGCCAGCAGCCAAACAAAAGAAGCTTTCTTT.

This chain connects TRBV10-3 to TRBJ2-7; TRBD2 aligns across 12 bases. The J segment lost 2 bases and the V segment lost 2 bases, leaving 1 base of the junction unmatched. The CDR3 is made up of 15 amino acids. CDR1 is ENHRY and CDR2 is SYGVKD in the germline V gene. CDR3 residues: CAISEASGGAYEQYF. In nucleotides, the CDR3 is TGTGCCATCAGTGAGGCTAGCGGGGGGGCCTACGAGCAGTACTTC.

The chain carries TRBV7-2 and TRBJ2-3, with a possible D match to TRBD2 (6 bases). The germline V gene encodes CDR1 SGHTA and CDR2 FQGNSA. Trimming pared 4 bases from V and 11 bases from J, leaving 10 bases between. This CDR3 spans 11 amino acids. The CDR3 reads CASSSTSRQYF. The CDR3 coding sequence is TGTGCCAGCAGCTCGACTAGTCGGCAGTATTTT. Complete variable domain (other parts from reference TRBV7-2 and TRBJ2-3): GAGVSQSPSNKVTEKGKDVELRCDPISGHTALYWYRQSLGQGLEFLIYFQGNSAPDKSGLPSDRFSAERTGGSVSTLTIQRTQQEDSAVYLCASSSTSRQYFGPGTRLTVL.

The V call is TRBV11-2, the J call TRBJ2-1; D possibly corresponds to TRBD2 (5 bases). Germline V lookup: CDR1 SGHAT, CDR2 FQNNGV. CDR3 length equals 15 residues. The V end lost 5 bases, the J end lost 7 bases, and 18 bases lay between the germline ends. In DNA form, the CDR3 reads TGTGCCAGCAGCGTCGGGTTGGAGCGGAGTAATGAGCAGTTCTTC. Its protein product is CASSVGLERSNEQFF.

V usage is TRBV27 and J usage is TRBJ2-5; 13 bases agree with TRBD2. The DNA end lines up better with TRBJ2-7; the J call may be wrong. Germline assignment: CDR1 MNHEY and CDR2 SMNVEV (reference sequence). The CDR3 spans 16 residues. In DNA, the CDR3 is TGTGCCAGCAGCCTAACCGGGACTAGCGGGACCTACGAGCAGTACTTC. Its protein product is CASSLTGTSGTYEQYF.

This chain connects TRBV28 to TRBJ2-7; D remains ambiguous. CDR1 MDHEN and CDR2 SYDVKM come from the germline V gene. The CDR3 has 14 residues. V lost 2 bases and J lost 3, with 11 bases in between. DNA of the CDR3: TGTGCCAGCAGTTTAAGACCAGGACGCTACGAGCAGTACTTC. Translating gives CASSLRPGRYEQYF.

The chain joins TRBV11-2 to TRBJ2-3; a weak D match, TRBD2 (5 bases). Germline CDR1 SGHAT, CDR2 FQNNGV. V was shortened by 5 bases and J by 2 bases, with 17 bases between the two germline ends. The CDR3 spans 16 residues. CDR3 in amino acids: CASSPLGSGTTDTQYF. The CDR3 DNA is TGTGCCAGCAGCCCCCTGGGGAGCGGAACCACAGATACGCAGTATTTT.

The V call is TRBV2, the J call TRBJ2-1, with a weak D call TRBD1 (5 bases). V gave up 7 bases and J gave up 1 base, with 17 bases separating them. CDR1 SNHLY and CDR2 FYNNEI come from the germline V gene. There are 16 residues in the CDR3. This CDR3 is CASIGIKGRSYNEQFF. The CDR3 nucleotides are TGTGCCAGCATAGGGATCAAGGGGCGGTCCTACAATGAGCAGTTCTTC.

This clone occurred once. V is TRBV27 and J is TRBJ2-1, with 11 bases lining up with TRBD2. CDR1 and CDR2 from the germline V gene are MNHEY and SMNVEV (reference sequence). The CDR3 contains 14 residues. V was pared by 6 bases and J by 10 bases, with 8 bases of the junction left unmatched. The CDR3 spells CASRLAGGLDEQFF. CDR3 sequence (DNA): TGTGCCAGCAGGCTAGCGGGAGGTTTGGACGAGCAGTTCTTC.

The rearrangement joins TRBV28 to TRBJ1-5; no definite D call. The CDR3 has 12 residues. The V gene lost 2 bases and the J gene lost 9 bases, with 8 bases spanning the gap. CDR1 MDHEN and CDR2 SYDVKM come from the germline V gene. This CDR3 reads CASSLGGPPQHF. DNA for the CDR3: TGTGCCAGCAGTTTAGGAGGACCGCCCCAGCATTTT.